The source of this T cell receptor beta chain is a study of cytomegalovirus exposure and HLA in healthy donors. Overall study context: As an earlier analysis found, around 190 million T cells yielded approximately 100 million unique TCR beta sequences. The study's findings and limits: The authors later linked a missense DCLRE1C variant to TCR beta V- and J-gene trimming. According to the study, some 160 TCR beta chains were cytomegalovirus-associated. TCR beta sequences reportedly predicted most subjects' HLA-A and HLA-B alleles accurately.

The CDR3 is 16 residues long. In germline, CDR1 is SGHKS, CDR2 YYEKEE (reference sequence). V lost 2 bases, J lost 3 bases, and 2 bases stayed unmatched. Note on this clone: What it recognizes is unknown.

PCR used 60 Vbeta primers and 13 Jbeta primers. Profiling relied on immunoSEQ multiplex PCR, and the TCRdb table lists in-frame clones only, not all of them. The sample lists more than 75,000 clones, around 80% occurring once. V and J are TRBV5-5 and TRBJ2-1; TRBD2 aligns across 13 bases. The TCR sequence derives from a man aged 25-45 years in good health and CMV-seronegative. Sequences were obtained from PBMCs. The chain's CDR3 is CASSLGLAGDYNEQFF. The CDR3 nucleotides read TGTGCCAGCAGCTTAGGACTAGCGGGGGACTACAATGAGCAGTTCTTC.